This TCR beta chain was observed in a study of cytotoxic CD8 clonotypes in ibrutinib-treated CLL. Overall study: Samples yielded averages of about 250,000 productive templates and fewer than 100,000 productive rearrangements.

Assay: immunoSEQ multiplex PCR; the TCRdb copy retains only in-frame clones and omits some. In the table there are some 300,000 clones, about 77% of which are singletons. Germline V gene lookup returns CDR1 SNHLY and CDR2 FYNNEI. This CDR3 comprises 12 residues. The V end was cut by 11 bases, the J end by 5 bases, with 15 bases between. The receptor's source is a human donor with chronic lymphocytic leukemia. Here the sequenced sample was PBMCs, taken before ibrutinib treatment. This chain links TRBV2 with TRBJ1-1; tentative D call: TRBD1 (5 bases). The CDR3 sequence is CAVMGEQTEAFF. CDR3 bases: TGTGCCGTGATGGGGGAACAGACTGAAGCTTTCTTT.